The following is a T cell receptor beta chain sequence with its context. The sample is drawn from a study of blood T cell repertoires in COVID-19. Turning to the study itself: Italy, Spain and the United States were the sources of the convalescent and acute COVID-19 samples. PBMCs, B-cell-depleted T cells, or T cells were the source of the cDNA or gDNA that made up the material.

As processed by the authors: The assay estimated nucleated cells by amplifying reference gene primers. Profiling relied on immunoSEQ multiplex PCR, and the TCRdb table lists in-frame clones only, not all of them. Clone size and V and J calls were adopted from that table, with D and trimming inferred from the DNA. The repertoire holds roughly 280,000 clones, with 65% to 90% as singletons. CDR3 length: 15 residues. The V gene lost 2 bases and the J gene lost 0 bases, with 9 bases spanning the gap. CDR1 is SGHRS and CDR2 is YFSETQ in the germline V gene. The chain uses TRBV5-1 and TRBJ1-5, with unresolved D. What was sequenced was peripheral blood. The source is a man aged 30 to 45 with active or convalescent COVID-19. This chain's CDR3 is CASSFGGDSNQPQHF. Written as DNA, the CDR3 is TGCGCCAGCAGCTTTGGCGGTGATAGCAATCAGCCCCAGCATTTT. The full variable domain, rest sourced from reference TRBV5-1 and TRBJ1-5, is KAGVTQTPRYLIKTRGQQVTLSCSPISGHRSVSWYQQTPGQGLQFLFEYFSETQRNKGNFPGRFSGRQFSNSRSEMNVSTLELGDSALYLCASSFGGDSNQPQHFGDGTRLSIL.